This is a list of T cell receptor beta chains from one sample in a study of T-cell memory formation after mild COVID-19. Via MiXCR, TCRdb re-called the 5' RACE reads, giving one row per CDR3 protein. The sample consists of 120,000 to 150,000 distinct CDR3 sequences, more than 13% of them appearing once. The sequenced material came from PBMCs or a T cell subset sorted from them (not recorded which). The source is an adult woman who had mild COVID-19 (a few samples of this study predate the infection). Cell type and time point are not known. The CDR3 runs from the conserved cysteine through the conserved F or W.

TRBV7-6,TRBJ1-1,CASSDNPPGQILANTEAFF
TRBV5-1,TRBJ1-1,CASSLGRGATEAFF
TRBV12-3/TRBV12-4,TRBJ2-5,CASSLGPGTYQETQYF
TRBV2,TRBJ1-5,CASSEGAPPEAQHF
TRBV5-1,TRBJ2-7,CASRPLWGAYEQYF
TRBV15,TRBJ2-1,CATSRRDWGTLLSYNEQFF
TRBV19,TRBJ2-1,CASSRVATNEQFF
TRBV12-3/TRBV12-4,TRBJ1-1,CASSDSGREEAFF
TRBV5-6,TRBJ2-4,CASSFKTSGRENIQYF
TRBV9,TRBJ2-3,CASSVQGLVTDTQYF
TRBV6-6,TRBJ1-1,CASSYSSSGGTEAFF
TRBV24-1,TRBJ2-2,CATRMDNTGELFF
TRBV5-1,TRBJ2-7,CASRQGDRGSDEQYF
TRBV13,TRBJ1-1,CASSPLREMNTEAFF
TRBV29-1,TRBJ2-1,CSVVRGTDEQFF
TRBV19,TRBJ2-1,CARGPGTGYNEQFF
TRBV20-1,TRBJ2-7,CSARDSRAEQYF
TRBV12-3/TRBV12-4,TRBJ2-3,CASSFARLAGGTDTQYF
TRBV3-1,TRBJ2-1,CASSSRLAYNEQFF
TRBV5-4,TRBJ2-7,CASRPWTFPPYEQYF
TRBV12-5,TRBJ2-7,CASGLPPYEQYF
TRBV7-6,TRBJ1-2,CASSLAEVGYGYTF
TRBV7-9,TRBJ2-1,CASRPRQYNEQFF
TRBV29-1,TRBJ1-2,CSVIANGYTF
TRBV7-9,TRBJ1-5,CASSLDGLNQPQHF
TRBV7-6,TRBJ1-2,CASSLEAFGGQNYGYTF
TRBV19,TRBJ2-7,CASSTVVATGGAEQYF
TRBV4-2,TRBJ2-7,CASSQEVGLSYEQYF
TRBV10-3,TRBJ2-5,CAISEPGLHQETQYF
TRBV19,TRBJ2-2,CASIQTGLAGVTGELFF
TRBV7-9,TRBJ2-3,CASSLLRDTQYF